This record looks at one TCR beta chain sequence and its context. Its antigen is not known. This entry belongs to a study of cytomegalovirus exposure and HLA in healthy donors. Whole-study results and caveats: Investigators reported fewer than 200 TCR beta chains as tied to cytomegalovirus. Subsequent analysis found a tendency for first-cohort TCR clusters to co-occur within the 110 or so validation repertoires.

This CDR3 region has 12 residues. CDR1 is SEHNR, CDR2 FQNEAQ, per germline (reference sequence). The V end was cut by 6 bases, the J end by 5 bases, with 8 bases between. The assay was immunoSEQ multiplex PCR, and TCRdb's table has in-frame clones only and misses some. The table shows roughly 280,000 clones, with 80% to 90% occurring only once. The chain links TRBV7-9 to TRBJ2-1, with unresolved D. The sequence derives from a young woman in good health and CMV-seronegative. What was sequenced was PBMCs. CDR3: CASSYHNNEQFF. The CDR3, as DNA: TGTGCCAGCAGTTATCACAACAATGAGCAGTTCTTC.